This T cell receptor (beta chain) was recovered during a study of blood T cell repertoires in COVID-19. On the study more broadly: There were acute and convalescent COVID-19 samples, and they came from the United States, Italy and Spain. In each case, the material was cDNA or gDNA derived from T cells, B-cell-depleted T cells, or PBMCs.

Repertoires were generated with immunoSEQ multiplex PCR, while TCRdb's copy carries only in-frame clones and drops some. The table shows over 15,000 clones, with about 80% occurring only once. Trimming took 5 bases from V and 12 from J, leaving 18 bases between them. Germline lookup yields CDR1 MRHNA and CDR2 SNTAGT. The CDR3 loop spans 13 amino acids. The chain uses TRBV6-4 and TRBJ2-3; the D gene is possibly TRBD2 (6 bases). The source material was peripheral blood. This TCR was recovered from a man aged 65-85 years with active or convalescent COVID-19. CDR3 sequence reads: CASSYTGGEPQYF. The CDR3 coding sequence is TGTGCCAGCAGTTATACTGGCGGGGAACCTCAGTATTTT.